One and the same sample provided the 3 T cell receptor beta chains below, sequenced in a study of human T cells and chemical hapten exposure. Time point described: pre-sensitization, week 0. Treatment indicated: therapeutic diphenylcyclopropenone sensitization with weekly scalp DPC. MiXCR was run by TCRdb on the RACE reads, yielding one entry per CDR3 protein. The repertoire holds 57,000 or so distinct CDR3 sequences, with around 11% as singletons. The sequencing here drew on whole blood, taken in connection with sensitization to the hapten diphenylcyclopropenone (DPC). Every receptor here comes from a woman aged 40 to 50 with alopecia areata. Some clones in this sample may be carry-over from other donors' samples.

The table lists this clonotype with a few counts. V is TRBV10-2 and J is TRBJ2-6, with unresolved D. V was shortened by 2 bases and J by 0 bases, with 2 bases between the two germline ends. Germline values: CDR1 WSHSY, CDR2 SAAADI. The CDR3 is made up of 14 amino acids. CDR3 amino acids: CASSENSGANVLTF. The CDR3, as DNA: TGCGCCAGCAGTGAGAACTCTGGGGCCAACGTCCTGACTTTC.

There are a few counts of this clonotype. This rearrangement joins TRBV7-2 to TRBJ1-5; D perhaps matches TRBD1 (6 bases). Trimming removed 5 bases at V and 8 bases at J, with 19 bases between. The germline V gene encodes CDR1 SGHTA and CDR2 FQGNSA. There are 15 residues in the CDR3. The CDR3 sequence is CASSPLGGGNEPQHF. The CDR3 DNA follows: TGTGCCAGCAGCCCGTTAGGGGGGGGAAACGAGCCCCAGCATTTT.

This clonotype was recorded a few times. The chain recombines TRBV25-1 with TRBJ2-1; 10 bases match TRBD1. In germline, CDR1 is MGHDK, CDR2 SYGVNS. The CDR3 is 15 residues long. V lost 4 bases, J lost 7 bases, and 7 bases stayed unmatched. CDR3 loop: CASSVRQGARNEQFF. The CDR3 nucleotides are TGTGCCAGCAGTGTCCGACAGGGGGCCCGTAATGAGCAGTTCTTC.